This T cell receptor (beta chain) originates from a study of CD8+ T cells in alopecia areata. Study-level background: Tofacitinib administration persisted for 6 to 18 months, succeeded by 6 months off drug.

The CDR3 covers 14 residues. Germline CDR1 reads SGHRS; CDR2 reads YFSETQ. V was clipped by 3 bases and J by 5 bases; unmatched bases: 7. Extraction of RNA preceded its reverse transcription into cDNA, which served as the sequencing template. TCRdb's copy holds only in-frame clones and misses some; the assay was immunoSEQ multiplex PCR. Seen here are roughly 250,000 clones, around two thirds observed once, and the top ten hold more than 0.95%. From alopecia areata patients, lesional scalp punch biopsies and peripheral blood were collected. The chain uses TRBV5-1 and TRBJ1-1; 7 positions match TRBD1. This TCR was recovered from a human donor with alopecia areata. This material consisted of CD4+ T cells sorted from blood, taken at week 0. The CDR3: CASSSEGGVTEAFF. The CDR3 region has the DNA TGCGCCAGCAGCTCAGAAGGGGGCGTTACTGAAGCTTTCTTT.